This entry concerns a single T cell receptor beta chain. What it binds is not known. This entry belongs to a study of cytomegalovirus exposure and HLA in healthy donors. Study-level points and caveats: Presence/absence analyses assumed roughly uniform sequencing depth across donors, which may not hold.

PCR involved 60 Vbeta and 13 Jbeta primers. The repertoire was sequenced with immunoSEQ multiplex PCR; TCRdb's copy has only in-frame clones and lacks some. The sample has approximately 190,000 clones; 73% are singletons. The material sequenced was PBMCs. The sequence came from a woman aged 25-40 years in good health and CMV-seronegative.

The CDR3 region is CASSFPSGRATGELFF. The CDR3 DNA reads as TGTGCCAGCAGCTTCCCTAGCGGACGGGCCACCGGGGAGCTGTTTTTT. The rearrangement joins TRBV7-2 to TRBJ2-2; 7 positions agree with TRBD2. Germline CDR1 is SGHTA and CDR2 is FQGNSA. The V gene end was trimmed by 3 bases and the J gene end by 4 bases; junction bases not matched to a gene: 8. This CDR3 comprises 16 residues.